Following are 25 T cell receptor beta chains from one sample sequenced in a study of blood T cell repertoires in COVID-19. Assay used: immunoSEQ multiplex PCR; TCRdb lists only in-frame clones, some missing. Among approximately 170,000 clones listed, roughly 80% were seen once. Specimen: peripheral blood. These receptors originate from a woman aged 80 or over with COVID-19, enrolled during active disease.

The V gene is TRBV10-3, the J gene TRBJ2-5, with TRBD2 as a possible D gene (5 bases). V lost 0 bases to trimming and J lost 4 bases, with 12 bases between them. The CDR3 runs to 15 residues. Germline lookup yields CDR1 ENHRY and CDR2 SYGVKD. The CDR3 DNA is TGTGCCATCAGTGAGTCGTTGCGGGTCGGAGAGACCCAGTACTTC. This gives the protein CAISESLRVGETQYF.

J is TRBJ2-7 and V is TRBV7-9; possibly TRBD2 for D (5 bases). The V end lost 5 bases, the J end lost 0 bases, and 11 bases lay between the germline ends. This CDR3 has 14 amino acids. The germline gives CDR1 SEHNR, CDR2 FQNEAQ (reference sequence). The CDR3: CASSPERNSYEQYF. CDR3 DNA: TGTGCCAGCAGCCCTGAGCGGAACTCCTACGAGCAGTACTTC.

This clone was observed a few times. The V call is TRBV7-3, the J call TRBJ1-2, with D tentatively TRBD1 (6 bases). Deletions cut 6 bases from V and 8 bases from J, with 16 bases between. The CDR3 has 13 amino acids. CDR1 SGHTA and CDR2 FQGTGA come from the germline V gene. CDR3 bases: TGTGCCAGCAGTCCGACGGCAGGGGTGGGCTACACCTTC. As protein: CASSPTAGVGYTF.

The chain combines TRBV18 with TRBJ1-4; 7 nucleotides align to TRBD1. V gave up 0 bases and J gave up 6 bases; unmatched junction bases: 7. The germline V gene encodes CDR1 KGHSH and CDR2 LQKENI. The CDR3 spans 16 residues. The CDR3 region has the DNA TGTGCCAGCTCACCACCAGAAGGGACAGCTCATGAAAAACTGTTTTTT. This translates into CASSPPEGTAHEKLFF.

CDR3 DNA: TGTGCCAGCACCCCAGGACAACACGGGGAGCTGTTTTTT. It codes for CASTPGQHGELFF. This chain connects TRBV3-1 (or the pseudogene TRBV3-2) to TRBJ2-2; D might be TRBD1 (5 bases). The CDR3 runs 13 residues. Trimming stripped 7 bases from V and 7 bases from J, with 13 bases between. Germline assignment: CDR1 LGHDT and CDR2 YNNKEL (reference sequence).

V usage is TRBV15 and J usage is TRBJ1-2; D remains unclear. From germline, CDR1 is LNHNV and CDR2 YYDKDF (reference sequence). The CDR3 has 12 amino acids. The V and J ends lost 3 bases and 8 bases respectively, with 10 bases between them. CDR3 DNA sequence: TGTGCCACCAGCAGCGCCGGGGTGGGCTACACCTTC. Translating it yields CATSSAGVGYTF.

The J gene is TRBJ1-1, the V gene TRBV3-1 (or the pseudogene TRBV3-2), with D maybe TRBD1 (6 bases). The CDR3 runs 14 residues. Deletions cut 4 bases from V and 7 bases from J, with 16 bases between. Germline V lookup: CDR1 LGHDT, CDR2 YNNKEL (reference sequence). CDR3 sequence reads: CASSPDSQGGEAFF. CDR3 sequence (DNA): TGTGCCAGCAGCCCGGACAGCCAAGGGGGTGAAGCTTTCTTT.

The CDR3 loop is CASSFGQDEKLFF. In DNA form, the CDR3 reads TGTGCCAGCAGTTTCGGACAGGATGAAAAACTGTTTTTT. This rearrangement joins TRBV12-3 or TRBV12-4 to TRBJ1-4; 7 positions agree with TRBD1. The V gene end was trimmed by 3 bases and the J gene end by 6 bases; junction bases not matched to a gene: 1. CDR3 length: 13 amino acids.

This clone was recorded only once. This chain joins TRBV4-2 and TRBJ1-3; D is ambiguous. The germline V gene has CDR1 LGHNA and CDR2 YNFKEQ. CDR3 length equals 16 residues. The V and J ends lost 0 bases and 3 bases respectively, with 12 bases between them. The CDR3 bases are TGTGCCAGCAGCCAAGATCCCACGGAGTATGGAAACACCATATATTTT. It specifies CASSQDPTEYGNTIYF.

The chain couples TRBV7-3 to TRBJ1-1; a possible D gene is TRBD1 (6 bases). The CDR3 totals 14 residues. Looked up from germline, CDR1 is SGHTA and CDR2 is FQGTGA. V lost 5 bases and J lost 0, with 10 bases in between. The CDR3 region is CASSPQGLNTEAFF. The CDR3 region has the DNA TGTGCCAGCAGCCCCCAGGGGCTGAACACTGAAGCTTTCTTT.

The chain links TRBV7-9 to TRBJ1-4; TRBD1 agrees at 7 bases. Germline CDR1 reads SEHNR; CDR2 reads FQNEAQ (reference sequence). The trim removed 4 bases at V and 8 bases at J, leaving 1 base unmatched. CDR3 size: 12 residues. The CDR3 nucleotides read TGTGCCAGCAGCTCAGGGGGGGAAAAACTGTTTTTT. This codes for CASSSGGEKLFF.

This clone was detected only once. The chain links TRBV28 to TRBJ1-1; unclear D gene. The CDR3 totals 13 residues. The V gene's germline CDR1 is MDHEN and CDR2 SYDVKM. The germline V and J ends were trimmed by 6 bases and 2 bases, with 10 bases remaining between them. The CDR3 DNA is TGTGCCAGCAGCCTCCGACAAAACACTGAAGCTTTCTTT. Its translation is CASSLRQNTEAFF.

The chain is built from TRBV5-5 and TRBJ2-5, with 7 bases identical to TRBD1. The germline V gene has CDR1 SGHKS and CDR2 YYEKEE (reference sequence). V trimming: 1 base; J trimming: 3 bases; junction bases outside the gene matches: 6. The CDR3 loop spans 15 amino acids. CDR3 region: CASSLSGQRKETQYF. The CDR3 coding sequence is TGTGCCAGCAGCTTGTCGGGACAGAGGAAAGAGACCCAGTACTTC. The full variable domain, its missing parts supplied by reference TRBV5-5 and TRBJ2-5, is DAGVTQSPTHLIKTRGQQVTLRCSPISGHKSVSWYQQVLGQGPQFIFQYYEKEERGRGNFPDRFSARQFPNYSSELNVNALLLGDSALYLCASSLSGQRKETQYFGPGTRLLVL.

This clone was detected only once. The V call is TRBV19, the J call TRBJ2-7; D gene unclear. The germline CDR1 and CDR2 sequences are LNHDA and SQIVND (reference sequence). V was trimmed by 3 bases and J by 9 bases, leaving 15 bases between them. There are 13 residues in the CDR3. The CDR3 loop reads CASSIGLSLVQYF. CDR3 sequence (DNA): TGTGCCAGTAGTATTGGGCTATCATTGGTGCAGTACTTC.

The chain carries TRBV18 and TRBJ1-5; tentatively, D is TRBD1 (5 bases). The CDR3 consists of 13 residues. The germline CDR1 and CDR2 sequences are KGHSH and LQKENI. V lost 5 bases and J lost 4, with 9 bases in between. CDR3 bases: TGTGCCAGCTCAGAGCAGGGTAATCAGCCCCAGCATTTT. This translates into CASSEQGNQPQHF.

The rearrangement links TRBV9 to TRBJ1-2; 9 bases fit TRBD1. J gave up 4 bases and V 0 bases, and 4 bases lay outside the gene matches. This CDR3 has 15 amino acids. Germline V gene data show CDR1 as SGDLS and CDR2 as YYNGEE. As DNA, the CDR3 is TGTGCCAGCAGCGTAGGGGGACAGGGAATCTATGGCTACACCTTC. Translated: CASSVGGQGIYGYTF.

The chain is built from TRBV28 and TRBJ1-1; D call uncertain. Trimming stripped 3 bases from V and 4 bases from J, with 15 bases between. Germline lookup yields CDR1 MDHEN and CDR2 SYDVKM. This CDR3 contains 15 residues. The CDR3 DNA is TGTGCCAGCAGTTTGCGTCGCAGTTGGGCCACTGAAGCTTTCTTT. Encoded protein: CASSLRRSWATEAFF.

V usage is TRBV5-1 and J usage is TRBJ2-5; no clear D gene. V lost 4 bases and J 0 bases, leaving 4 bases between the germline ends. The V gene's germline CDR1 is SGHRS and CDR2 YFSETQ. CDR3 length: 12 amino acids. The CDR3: CASSPDQETQYF. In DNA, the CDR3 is TGCGCCAGCAGCCCCGACCAAGAGACCCAGTACTTC.

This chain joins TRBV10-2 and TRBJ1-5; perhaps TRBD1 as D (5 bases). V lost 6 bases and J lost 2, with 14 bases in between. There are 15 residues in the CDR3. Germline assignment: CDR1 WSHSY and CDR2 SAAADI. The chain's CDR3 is CASREAGIRNQPQHF. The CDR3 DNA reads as TGCGCCAGCAGAGAGGCAGGGATTCGCAATCAGCCCCAGCATTTT.

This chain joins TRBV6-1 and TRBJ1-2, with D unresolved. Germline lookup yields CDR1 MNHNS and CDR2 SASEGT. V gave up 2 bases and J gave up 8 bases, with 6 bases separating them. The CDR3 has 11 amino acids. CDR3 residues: CASSESLGYTF. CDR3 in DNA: TGTGCCAGCAGTGAAAGCCTGGGCTACACCTTC.

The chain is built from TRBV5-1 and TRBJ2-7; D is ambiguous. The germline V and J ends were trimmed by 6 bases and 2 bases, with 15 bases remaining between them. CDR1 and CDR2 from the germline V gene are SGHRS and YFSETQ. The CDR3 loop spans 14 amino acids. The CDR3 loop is CASTRYEAAYEQYF. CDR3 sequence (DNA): TGCGCCAGCACCCGGTACGAGGCGGCCTACGAGCAGTACTTC.

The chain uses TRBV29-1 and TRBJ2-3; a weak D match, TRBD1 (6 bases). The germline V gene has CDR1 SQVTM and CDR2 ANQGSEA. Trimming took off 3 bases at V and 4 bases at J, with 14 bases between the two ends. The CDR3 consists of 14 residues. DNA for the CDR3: TGCAGCGTTGAGGGCGGCAGGGGCGCAGATACGCAGTATTTT. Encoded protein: CSVEGGRGADTQYF.

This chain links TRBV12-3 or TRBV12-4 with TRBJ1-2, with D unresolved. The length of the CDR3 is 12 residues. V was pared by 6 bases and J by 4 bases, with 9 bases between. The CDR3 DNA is TGTGCCAGCAGCGATTGGGCCTATGGCTACACCTTC. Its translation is CASSDWAYGYTF.

CDR3 nucleotide sequence: TGTGCCAGCAGCCAAGGGGGGACAGTAAACACTGAAGCTTTCTTT. This codes for CASSQGGTVNTEAFF. This chain connects TRBV14 to TRBJ1-1; 7 bases align to TRBD1. After removal of 1 base from V and 2 bases from J, the junction contained 4 bases not matched to a gene. The CDR3 sequence is 15 residues long. Per germline, CDR1 SGHDN and CDR2 FVKESK.

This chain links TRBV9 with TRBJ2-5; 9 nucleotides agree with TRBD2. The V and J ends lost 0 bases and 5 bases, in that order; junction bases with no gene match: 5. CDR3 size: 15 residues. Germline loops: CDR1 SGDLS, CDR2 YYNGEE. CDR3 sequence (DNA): TGTGCCAGCAGCGTAGACCCTAGCGGGGCGGAGACCCAGTACTTC. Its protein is CASSVDPSGAETQYF.